This entry features one T cell receptor beta chain sequence. This sample is part of a study of shared clonotypes between healthy human individuals. Method: immunoSEQ multiplex PCR; TCRdb's copy keeps in-frame clones and lacks some. Of roughly 110,000 clones listed, about 70% were seen once; the top ten hold around 25%. Sequencing was carried out using memory CD8+ T cells sorted from blood. This sample's subset: CD45RO+ cells pooled with CCR7-negative TemRA cells. This TCR was recovered from a woman in her 30s in good health.

Here the CDR3 reads CASSLEPGSTGELFF. DNA of the CDR3: TGTGCCAGCAGCTTGGAACCGGGGTCCACCGGGGAGCTGTTTTTT. The rearrangement uses TRBV5-4 and TRBJ2-2; D might be TRBD2 (5 bases). V lost 0 bases and J lost 4, with 10 bases in between. This CDR3 contains 15 residues. Germline assignment: CDR1 SGHNT and CDR2 YYREEE (reference sequence).